These T cell receptor beta chains were read from a single sample in a study of T cell responses to AZD1222 COVID-19 vaccine. The data were produced by immunoSEQ multiplex PCR, yet TCRdb's version contains in-frame clones alone and is incomplete. The sample records 120,000 or so clones, 90% being singletons. The material was peripheral blood, obtained 28 days after the second dose of the MenACWY control vaccine. All receptors derive from an adult who received the MenACWY meningococcal vaccine as a control. Both conserved end residues are trimmed from each CDR3. Each record gives: V gene, J gene, CDR3 protein.

TRBV19	TRBJ2-4	ASRPPGLNIQY
TRBV24-1	TRBJ2-3	ATSDLRLDSDTQY
TRBV30	TRBJ2-2	AWSAGNAGELF
TRBV28	TRBJ2-3	ASSIRLSTDTQY
TRBV28	TRBJ2-5	ASSLLGSEGYFQETQY
TRBV7-9	TRBJ1-4	ASSLTGGEANEKLF
TRBV20-1	TRBJ1-6	SASKLPMRSGSLSYNSPLH
TRBV27	TRBJ2-7	ASSPTGYYEQY
TRBV19	TRBJ2-7	ASSIDWTSVEQY
TRBV10-3	TRBJ1-6	AISEQGIFSPLH
TRBV4-2	TRBJ2-3	ASSGQSTDTQY
TRBV7-9	TRBJ1-6	ASSLVLLSPLH
TRBV28	TRBJ1-2	ASSSPPDLNYGYT
TRBV28	TRBJ1-6	ASSSYRGQGYNSPLH
TRBV9	TRBJ1-3	ASSVGGRGNSGNTIY
TRBV19	TRBJ2-2	ASSLTSWTGELF
TRBV28	TRBJ1-1	ASSIQGPGTEAF
TRBV7-3	TRBJ2-3	ASSLTPGLAGVGDTQY
TRBV4-1	TRBJ2-3	ASSQPGQKTDTQY
TRBV7-3	TRBJ2-1	ASSLTSGSNEQF
TRBV7-9	TRBJ2-1	ASSLVWDSYNEQF
TRBV24-1	TRBJ2-3	ATSDPTGTTDTQY
TRBV19	TRBJ1-5	ASSEGGGNQPQH
TRBV19	TRBJ2-2	ASSIARGNTGELF
TRBV7-9	TRBJ2-1	ASSRGQGVAGEQF
TRBV5-4	TRBJ2-5	ASSSGQIQETQY
TRBV6-2/TRBV6-3	TRBJ2-5	ASSYNPGGPEETQY
TRBV15	TRBJ2-5	ATSKQGAGETQY
TRBV2	TRBJ1-5	ASSWGDQPQH
TRBV3-1/TRBV3-2	TRBJ2-2	ASSQDEVFNTGELF
TRBV27	TRBJ1-1	ASSSGMNTEAF
TRBV28	TRBJ1-1	ASSPWDGSNTEAF
TRBV7-6	TRBJ2-7	ASSGRRGPYEQY
TRBV4-1	TRBJ2-7	ASSPRQSYEQY
TRBV2	TRBJ2-1	ASSPTGAHYSSYNEQF
TRBV7-9	TRBJ1-5	ASSQTGGNQPQH
TRBV2	TRBJ1-4	ASSEFSFRSVTNEKLF
TRBV6-1	TRBJ1-6	ASSEGTGGSALH
TRBV19	TRBJ2-6	ASSVPVVGANVLT
TRBV6-5	TRBJ2-1	ASSQFPGEQF
TRBV6-5	TRBJ2-2	ATTITGELF
TRBV27	TRBJ2-3	ASSLSAPRSTDTQY
TRBV23-1	TRBJ1-1	ASSQSGHEAF
TRBV5-1	TRBJ2-1	ASSSMGLAGGNEQF
TRBV12-3/TRBV12-4	TRBJ1-2	ASSLRRSSGYT
TRBV6-2/TRBV6-3	TRBJ2-1	ASSYSLAGGPSYNEQF
TRBV2	TRBJ2-2	ASSLGGLAGGKDTGELF
TRBV3-1/TRBV3-2	TRBJ1-6	ASSQDGRQGFGNSPLH
TRBV5-1	TRBJ2-6	ASALVGFSGANVLT
TRBV11-3	TRBJ2-1	ASSFRQYNEQF
TRBV29-1	TRBJ2-1	SVGDRRRNEQF
TRBV7-2	TRBJ2-7	ASSSLAGGPLEQY
TRBV5-5	TRBJ1-1	ASSLASGQGGTEAF
TRBV18	TRBJ2-7	ASSSDRGNSYEQY
TRBV12-5	TRBJ1-1	ASGLEGQGLAF
TRBV19	TRBJ1-6	ASSTGQHSPLH
TRBV13	TRBJ2-1	ASSSYTAGTGGPYNEQF
TRBV28	TRBJ1-1	ASSTSGNLNTEAF
TRBV6-4	TRBJ2-2	ASSGEANGELF